One and the same sample provided the 17 T cell receptor beta chains below, sequenced in a study of T cells in Graves' hyperthyroidism and ophthalmopathy. Amplified TCR beta CDR3 regions came from RNA transcripts. Using the HTBI primer set, a first-round RT-PCR was run on the TCR CDR3. Using its own MiXCR run on the multiplex PCR reads, TCRdb lists one record per CDR3 protein. The sample shows about 290,000 distinct CDR3 sequences, 16% of them seen only once. The sample comprised blood. The receptor set was obtained from a man aged 25 to 40 with Graves' hyperthyroidism.

This chain connects TRBV20-1 to TRBJ2-7; D is undetermined. The ends were cut back, 1 base at V and 2 bases at J, with 9 bases in the middle. CDR1 is DFQATT, CDR2 SNEGSKA, per germline (reference sequence). This CDR3 comprises 13 residues. CDR3 coding DNA: TGCAGTGCTAGAGTAAGGACCCCCTACGAGCAGTACTTC. This codes for CSARVRTPYEQYF.

This chain joins TRBV19 and TRBJ2-3; TRBD2 matches 7 bases. The CDR3 totals 15 residues. Germline-derived CDR1 and CDR2 are LNHDA and SQIVND (reference sequence). The J segment lost 6 bases and the V segment lost 6 bases, leaving 12 bases of the junction unmatched. The DNA for the CDR3 is TGTGCCAGTAGCCCTCCGAGACTAGCTTTGGATACGCAGTATTTT. Its translation: CASSPPRLALDTQYF.

In this sample, this clonotype turned up many times. The chain couples TRBV7-2 to TRBJ2-1, with no clear D. The ends were cut back, 6 bases at V and 2 bases at J, with 11 bases in the middle. Germline V gives CDR1 SGHTA, CDR2 FQGNSA. The CDR3 has 14 amino acids. The CDR3 here is CASSILAAYNEQFF. The DNA for the CDR3 is TGTGCCAGCAGTATATTGGCGGCCTACAATGAGCAGTTCTTC.

The genes are TRBV6-4 and TRBJ2-1; TRBD2 agrees at 8 bases. This CDR3 comprises 15 residues. With V trimmed by 5 bases and J by 2 bases, 5 bases remained unmatched. Germline loops: CDR1 MRHNA, CDR2 SNTAGT. This CDR3 is CASSRLAFAYNEQFF. The CDR3 DNA reads TGTGCCAGCAGTAGACTAGCGTTTGCCTACAATGAGCAGTTCTTC.

Ten or more counts support this clonotype. The chain carries TRBV6-2 or TRBV6-3 and TRBJ2-7; D not certain. The CDR3 runs 11 residues. Trimming pared 6 bases from V and 6 bases from J, leaving 9 bases between. CDR1 is MNHEY, CDR2 SVGEGT, per germline. The CDR3 spells CASRNPIEQYF. The CDR3 DNA reads as TGTGCCAGCAGGAACCCAATCGAGCAGTACTTC.

The chain carries TRBV24-1 and TRBJ2-2; D is perhaps TRBD1 (5 bases). The CDR3 covers 14 residues. Germline CDR1 reads KGHDR; CDR2 reads SFDVKD. The V end was cut by 10 bases, the J end by 0 bases, with 11 bases between. In DNA form, the CDR3 reads TGTGCCACGCAGGACACGACGAACACCGGGGAGCTGTTTTTT. Encoded protein: CATQDTTNTGELFF.

V usage is TRBV4-2 and J usage is TRBJ2-1, with D perhaps being TRBD1 or TRBD2 (5 bases each). CDR1 is LGHNA, CDR2 YNFKEQ, per germline. V shed 8 bases and J shed 12 bases, with 23 bases lying between them. The CDR3 has 14 residues. CDR3 DNA sequence: TGTGCCAGCGGAAATAGGGACGGAACCCATGGGCAGTTCTTC. Amino acids: CASGNRDGTHGQFF.

The CDR3 DNA sequence: TGCAGTGCTAGGGTAGCGGGAGGGCCTGGGGAGACCCAGTACTTC. Its translation: CSARVAGGPGETQYF. This chain links TRBV20-1 with TRBJ2-5; TRBD2 aligns across 11 bases. V lost 3 bases, J lost 5 bases, and 8 bases stayed unmatched. Germline values: CDR1 DFQATT, CDR2 SNEGSKA (reference sequence). The CDR3 runs 15 residues.

The table lists this clonotype with a few counts. The chain combines TRBV5-6 with TRBJ1-3; a weak D match, TRBD1 (6 bases). Trimming took 0 bases from V and 3 from J, leaving 10 bases between them. The length of the CDR3 is 15 residues. Germline CDR1 reads SGHDT; CDR2 reads YYEEEE. The CDR3 DNA reads as TGTGCCAGCAGCTTGGGGACAGAAGATGGAAACACCATATATTTT. Translating gives CASSLGTEDGNTIYF.

This clonotype was picked up many times. The chain carries TRBV5-1 and TRBJ1-4; unclear D gene. V lost 1 base and J 0 bases, leaving 7 bases between the germline ends. Germline CDR1 SGHRS, CDR2 YFSETQ. This CDR3 contains 15 residues. The CDR3 DNA sequence: TGCGCCAGCAGCTTGTCAGTAGCAACTAATGAAAAACTGTTTTTT. Translated: CASSLSVATNEKLFF.

A remark on this clonotype: The junction and the germline gene differ at one end; a read error may be behind it. This rearrangement joins TRBV5-1 to TRBJ1-2; 7 positions match TRBD1. The CDR3 loop spans 15 amino acids. Germline CDR1 SGHRS, CDR2 YFSETQ. The CDR3 DNA reads TGCGCCAACAGCTCAGACCCAGGGACAGCTGATGGCTACACCTTC. Amino acids: CANSSDPGTADGYTF.

There are many counts of this clonotype. J is TRBJ1-2 and V is TRBV27; D is possibly TRBD1 (5 bases). V lost 5 bases and J lost 4, with 17 bases in between. Germline V gives CDR1 MNHEY, CDR2 SMNVEV (reference sequence). CDR3 size: 15 residues. The CDR3 loop is CASSGTQGVGYGYTF. CDR3 coding DNA: TGTGCCAGCAGTGGAACTCAGGGAGTGGGCTATGGCTACACCTTC.

This clonotype is a singleton in its sample. This chain uses TRBV7-2 with TRBJ2-2; 10 bases are a match to TRBD1. After removal of 5 bases from V and 0 bases from J, the junction contained 9 bases not matched to a gene. CDR1 SGHTA and CDR2 FQGNSA come from the germline V gene. The CDR3 runs to 18 residues. The CDR3 DNA is TGTGCCAGCAGCCTCGTACTTGGGACAGGGGCGAACACCGGGGAGCTGTTTTTT. Its protein product is CASSLVLGTGANTGELFF.

V usage is TRBV5-4 and J usage is TRBJ1-4; 10 nucleotides match TRBD1. This CDR3 contains 16 residues. After removal of 2 bases from V and 1 base from J, the junction contained 2 bases not matched to a gene. Germline V lookup: CDR1 SGHNT, CDR2 YYREEE (reference sequence). The CDR3 nucleotides read TGTGCCAGCAGCTTAAGGACAGGGGGAACTAATGAAAAACTGTTTTTT. Translation gives CASSLRTGGTNEKLFF.

This clonotype came up a few times. This rearrangement joins TRBV5-5 to TRBJ1-5; D is undetermined. V lost 2 bases, J lost 9 bases, and 12 bases lay in between. CDR1 and CDR2 (germline): SGHKS, YYEKEE (reference sequence). This CDR3 has 13 residues. The chain's CDR3 is CASSLILNGPQHF. CDR3 bases: TGTGCCAGCAGCTTAATACTAAATGGGCCCCAGCATTTT.

The chain has TRBV11-3 and TRBJ2-3; 12 nucleotides align to TRBD2. With V trimmed by 5 bases and J by 5 bases, 8 bases remained unmatched. The germline V gene encodes CDR1 SGHNT and CDR2 YENEEA. The CDR3 is made up of 16 amino acids. The CDR3 DNA reads as TGTGCCAGCAGCACATCTAGCGGGAGGGCCGGAGATACGCAGTATTTT. As protein: CASSTSSGRAGDTQYF.

The chain combines TRBV28 with TRBJ2-4; 8 bases line up with TRBD1. Germline CDR1 and CDR2: MDHEN and SYDVKM. Trimming took 4 bases from V and 5 from J; bases not matched to a gene: 7. CDR3 length: 15 amino acids. CDR3 in DNA: TGTGCCAGCAGTTCCTCGGGGACAGGTCAAAACATTCAGTACTTC. It encodes CASSSSGTGQNIQYF. The full variable domain, in which reference TRBV28 and TRBJ2-4 provide the parts outside the CDR3, is DVKVTQSSRYLVKRTGEKVFLECVQDMDHENMFWYRQDPGLGLRLIYFSYDVKMKEKGDIPEGYSVSREKKERFSLILESASTNQTSMYLCASSSSGTGQNIQYFGAGTRLSVL.